This T cell receptor beta chain was recovered during a study of control samples from healthy donors and cancer patients. Generated by immunoSEQ multiplex PCR, the TCRdb table keeps only in-frame clones and is missing some. The data contain about 100,000 clones, over 85% of them singletons. Trimming shortened V by 6 bases and J by 0 bases, and 14 bases separated the two germline ends. Per germline, CDR1 LNHDA and CDR2 SQIVND (reference sequence). The CDR3 runs 15 residues. Material: blood. The chain recombines TRBV19 with TRBJ1-2; D possibly corresponds to TRBD1 (6 bases). The source is a human donor in good health. The donor label of this sample is uncertain. The CDR3 nucleotides are TGTGCCAGTAGGAGAGGGGGAATAGCTAACTATGGCTACACCTTC. As protein: CASRRGGIANYGYTF.